Listed here are 3 T cell receptor beta chains from one sample, sequenced in a study of T cell responses to AZD1222 COVID-19 vaccine. The repertoire was sequenced with immunoSEQ multiplex PCR; TCRdb's copy has only in-frame clones and lacks some. This table holds 70,000 or so clones, 88% found once. Sequencing was performed on peripheral blood, taken on day 0 of AZD1222 vaccination. The receptors originated from an adult in good health.

The V and J genes are TRBV6-6 and TRBJ1-2, with D tentatively TRBD1 (6 bases). The germline V gene has CDR1 MNHNY and CDR2 SVGAGI (reference sequence). Deletions cut 5 bases from V and 0 bases from J, with 13 bases between. The CDR3 loop spans 15 amino acids. CDR3: CASSRDRSPNYGYTF. In DNA, the CDR3 is TGTGCCAGCAGTCGCGACAGGTCGCCTAACTATGGCTACACCTTC.

This clone showed up just once. The chain joins TRBV13 to TRBJ2-7; the D gene is possibly TRBD1 (5 bases). The CDR3 totals 21 residues. Germline lookup yields CDR1 PRHDT and CDR2 FYEKMQ (reference sequence). Trimming pared 0 bases from V and 3 bases from J, leaving 30 bases between. The CDR3 nucleotides read TGTGCCAGCAGCTTAGGGCCAGCGCTTCCCTGGGGCCACTACGGGCTCTACGAGCAGTACTTC. This gives the protein CASSLGPALPWGHYGLYEQYF.

J is TRBJ1-1 and V is TRBV18; 9 bases fit TRBD1. This CDR3 contains 14 residues. CDR1 is KGHSH, CDR2 LQKENI, per germline. V was pared by 6 bases and J by 0 bases, with 2 bases of the junction left unmatched. In nucleotides, the CDR3 is TGTGCCAGCTCTCGGGACAGGGTGAACACTGAAGCTTTCTTT. Translation: CASSRDRVNTEAFF. The variable domain in full, completed from reference TRBV18 and TRBJ1-1, reads NAGVMQNPRHLVRRRGQEARLRCSPMKGHSHVYWYRQLPEEGLKFMVYLQKENIIDESGMPKERFSAEFPKEGPSILRIQQVVRGDSAAYFCASSRDRVNTEAFFGQGTRLTVV.